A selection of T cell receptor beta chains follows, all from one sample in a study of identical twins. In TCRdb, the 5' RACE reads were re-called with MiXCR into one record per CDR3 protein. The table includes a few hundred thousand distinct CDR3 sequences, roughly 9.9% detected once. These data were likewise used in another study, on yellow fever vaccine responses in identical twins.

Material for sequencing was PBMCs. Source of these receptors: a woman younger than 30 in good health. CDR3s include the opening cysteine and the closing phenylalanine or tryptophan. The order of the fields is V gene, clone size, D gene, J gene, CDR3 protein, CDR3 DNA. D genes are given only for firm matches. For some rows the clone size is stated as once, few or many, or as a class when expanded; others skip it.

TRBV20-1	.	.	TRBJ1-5	CSARAGPRRPQHF	TGCAGTGCTAGGGCGGGGCCTCGGAGGCCCCAGCATTTT
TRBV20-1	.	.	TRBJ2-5	CSAREFPDWETQYF	TGCAGTGCTAGAGAGTTCCCAGATTGGGAGACCCAGTACTTC
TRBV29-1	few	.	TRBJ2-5	CSVVTATLQETQYF	TGCAGCGTTGTGACAGCAACTTTGCAAGAGACCCAGTACTTC
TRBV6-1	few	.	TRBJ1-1	CASDTMNTEAFF	TGTGCCAGTGACACCATGAACACTGAAGCTTTCTTT
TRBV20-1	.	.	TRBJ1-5	CSARDRDQPQHF	TGCAGTGCTAGAGATAGAGATCAGCCCCAGCATTTT
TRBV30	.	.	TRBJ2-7	CAWSVKGEQYF	TGTGCCTGGAGTGTAAAGGGAGAGCAGTACTTC
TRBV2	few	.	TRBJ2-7	CASNGQILYEQYF	TGTGCCAGCAACGGACAGATCCTCTACGAGCAGTACTTC
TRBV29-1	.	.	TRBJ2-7	CSVELRDEQYF	TGCAGCGTTGAACTTAGGGACGAGCAGTACTTC
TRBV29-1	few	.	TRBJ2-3	CSVSLRDADTQYF	TGCAGCGTCAGCCTCCGGGACGCAGATACGCAGTATTTT
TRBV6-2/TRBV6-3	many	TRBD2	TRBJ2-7	CASSYVGTSVNEQYF	TGTGCCAGCAGTTACGTCGGGACTAGCGTTAACGAGCAGTACTTC
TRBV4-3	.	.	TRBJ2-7	CASSQNQAPPAEQYF	TGCGCCAGCAGCCAAAATCAGGCGCCCCCGGCCGAGCAGTACTTC
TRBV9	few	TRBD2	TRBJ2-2	CASSPLSLADTGELFF	TGTGCCAGCAGCCCCCTTTCGCTAGCGGACACCGGGGAGCTGTTTTTT
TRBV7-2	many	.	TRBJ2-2	CASSRSSDTGELFF	TGTGCCAGCAGCCGATCTAGCGACACCGGGGAGCTGTTTTTT
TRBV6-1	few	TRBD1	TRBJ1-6	CASRGKTGWSSPLHF	TGTGCCAGCCGTGGAAAGACAGGGTGGAGTTCACCCCTCCACTTT
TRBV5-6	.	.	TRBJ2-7	CASSLEQAPYELYF	TGTGCCAGCAGCTTGGAACAGGCCCCCTACGAGCTGTACTTC
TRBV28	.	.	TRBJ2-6	CASSDDMTSGANVLTF	TGTGCCAGCAGTGATGACATGACCTCTGGGGCCAACGTCCTGACTTTC
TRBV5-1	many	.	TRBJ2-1	CASSREEGPLRNEQFF	TGCGCCAGCAGTCGAGAGGAGGGGCCCCTTCGAAATGAGCAGTTCTTC
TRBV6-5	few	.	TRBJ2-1	CASSYLGGEQFF	TGTGCCAGCAGTTACCTCGGGGGTGAGCAGTTCTTC
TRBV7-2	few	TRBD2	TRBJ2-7	CASSLAGGGGVEQYF	TGTGCCAGCAGCTTAGCGGGCGGGGGAGGGGTCGAGCAGTACTTC
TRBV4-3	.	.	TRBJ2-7	CASSQDYAGTYEQYF	TGCGCCAGCAGCCAAGATTACGCAGGAACCTACGAGCAGTACTTC
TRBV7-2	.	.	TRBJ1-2	CASSLIRLGYGYTF	TGTGCCAGCAGCTTAATCCGCCTTGGCTATGGCTACACCTTC
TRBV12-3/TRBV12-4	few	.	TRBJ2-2	CASSLVKGFSGVLNTGELFF	TGTGCCAGCAGTTTAGTAAAGGGGTTCTCGGGAGTCTTGAACACCGGGGAGCTGTTTTTT
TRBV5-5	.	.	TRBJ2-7	CASSPGIVCYEQYF	TGTGCCAGCAGCCCGGGGATAGTCTGCTACGAGCAGTACTTC
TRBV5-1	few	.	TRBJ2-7	CASSLAGPLYEQYF	TGCGCCAGCAGCTTGGCCGGGCCCCTCTACGAGCAGTACTTC
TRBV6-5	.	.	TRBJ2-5	CASSYQRQGETQYF	TGTGCCAGCAGTTATCAACGGCAAGGGGAGACCCAGTACTTC
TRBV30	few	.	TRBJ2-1	CSLPVGHEQFF	TGTTCCCTTCCCGTGGGTCATGAGCAGTTCTTC
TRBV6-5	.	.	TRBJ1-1	CASSYKVLNTEAFF	TGTGCCAGCAGTTATAAAGTTCTGAACACTGAAGCTTTCTTT
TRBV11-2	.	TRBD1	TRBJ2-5	CASSWTGSEETQYF	TGTGCCAGCAGCTGGACAGGGTCGGAAGAGACCCAGTACTTC
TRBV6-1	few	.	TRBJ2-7	CASSQKKGQSYEQYF	TGTGCCAGCAGTCAGAAAAAGGGGCAGTCCTACGAGCAGTACTTC
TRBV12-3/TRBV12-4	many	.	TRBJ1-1	CASSPTPGLGNTEAFF	TGTGCCAGCAGCCCGACCCCAGGGTTGGGTAACACTGAAGCTTTCTTT
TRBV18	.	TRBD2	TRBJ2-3	CASSRGGSRGTTDTQYF	TGTGCCAGCTCCCGGGGTGGCTCGCGGGGGACCACAGATACGCAGTATTTT
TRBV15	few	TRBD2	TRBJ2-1	CATSRESLVSGSSYNEQFF	TGTGCCACCAGCAGAGAATCCCTTGTTAGCGGGAGCTCCTACAATGAGCAGTTCTTC
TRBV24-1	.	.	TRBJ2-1	CATGHCKFF	TGTGCCACCGGACACTGTAAGTTCTTC
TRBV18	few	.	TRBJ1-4	CASSTGMDEKLFF	TGTGCCAGCTCAACAGGAATGGATGAAAAACTGTTTTTT
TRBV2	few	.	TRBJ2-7	CASSEEGRLTYEQYF	TGTGCCAGCAGTGAAGAGGGTAGGTTGACCTACGAGCAGTACTTC
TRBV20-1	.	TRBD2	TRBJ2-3	CSASEAGGITDTQYF	TGCAGTGCTAGCGAAGCGGGGGGTATCACAGATACGCAGTATTTT
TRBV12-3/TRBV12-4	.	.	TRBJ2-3	CAYKNSGAGDTQYF	TGTGCCTATAAAAATTCGGGAGCAGGAGATACGCAGTATTTT
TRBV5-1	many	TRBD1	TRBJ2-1	CASSQKTGGYNEQFF	TGCGCCAGCAGCCAGAAGACAGGGGGGTACAATGAGCAGTTCTTC
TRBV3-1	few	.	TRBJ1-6	CASSPMRSPLHF	TGTGCCAGCAGTCCAATGCGGTCACCCCTCCACTTT
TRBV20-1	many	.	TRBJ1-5	CSAIRDRNQPQHF	TGCAGTGCTATCCGGGACCGGAATCAGCCCCAGCATTTT